This T cell receptor beta chain comes out of a study of identical twins. CDR1 and CDR2 from the germline V gene are SNHLY and FYNNEI. Trimming removed 0 bases at V and 2 bases at J, with 11 bases between. The CDR3 has 17 amino acids. MiXCR was run by TCRdb on the 5' RACE reads, yielding one entry per CDR3 protein. In the table there are more than 400,000 distinct CDR3 sequences, around 15% of which are singletons. Concerning this clonotype: Its specificity is unknown.

The study, taken as a whole, reports: Conclusions leaned on cross-sectional statistical analysis and did not track the same donors over time. For out-of-frame beta sequences, excess twin sharing was weaker. Carriage of fewer insertions was seen in abundant cord blood beta clonotypes, whereas memory repertoires showed none. There was an excess of low generation probability in the out-of-frame alpha sequences that twins shared.

Another study also made use of these data, one on yellow fever vaccine responses in identical twins.

This receptor was obtained from a woman aged 18-30 years in good health. Sequencing used CD4+ T cells sorted from blood. This chain joins TRBV2 and TRBJ2-6, with D hard to call. In DNA form, the CDR3 reads TGTGCCAGCAGTGAAGCCCCCTCGACCCCTGGGGCCAACGTCCTGACTTTC. This encodes CASSEAPSTPGANVLTF.